This TCR beta chain emerged from a study of blood T cell repertoires in COVID-19. Study-wide context: Specimens from acute and convalescent COVID-19 originated in the United States, Italy and Spain.

A word on this clone: Other DNA sequences in the sample encode the same CDR3.

Authors' analysis steps: By means of reference gene primer amplification, nucleated cell counts were estimated. Assay: immunoSEQ multiplex PCR; the TCRdb copy retains only in-frame clones and omits some. V and J calls and clone size are as listed in that table; D and trimming were resolved from the DNA. The top ten clones hold approximately 3% of a sample with 160,000 or so clones, roughly nine tenths of them seen once. From germline, CDR1 is MGHRA and CDR2 YSYEKL. Losses at the gene ends were 4 bases for V and 2 bases for J; bases not matched to a gene: 1. This CDR3 comprises 14 residues. This chain uses TRBV4-1 with TRBJ1-5, with 8 bases identical to TRBD1. The TCR comes from a man between 60 and 75 years old with acute or convalescent COVID-19. The sample comprised peripheral blood. The CDR3 coding sequence is TGCGCCAGCAGCCCGGGACAGGGCAATCAGCCCCAGCATTTT. It specifies CASSPGQGNQPQHF.